This T cell receptor (beta chain) was observed in a study of T cell repertoires in cytomegalovirus infection. On the study more broadly: CMV epitopes used comprised recently identified HLA-C-restricted ones and well-studied HLA-B-restricted ones. Both a matching HLA type and CMV infection were indicated by public TCR beta signatures. Study-wide points: In two of eight donors, the top clonotype was HLA-C-restricted CMV-specific.

For this clonotype: Its cognate antigen is unknown. The junction and the germline gene differ at one end; a read error may be behind it.

TCRdb called the reads again in MiXCR, with one record for every CDR3 protein. The table lists roughly 570,000 distinct CDR3 sequences, about 40% of them singletons. The sequence was obtained from a human donor in good health (CMV status not recorded). Some clones in this sample may be carry-over from other donors' samples. Material: cultured PBMCs, obtained from culture after CMV antigen stimulation.

As DNA, the CDR3 is TGCGCCAGCAGCCAAGGGGTATTGAACACTGAAGCCTTCTTT. Translating it yields CASSQGVLNTEAFF. The chain couples TRBV4-1 to TRBJ1-1; D is uncertain. The germline V gene has CDR1 MGHRA and CDR2 YSYEKL. The CDR3 has 14 amino acids.